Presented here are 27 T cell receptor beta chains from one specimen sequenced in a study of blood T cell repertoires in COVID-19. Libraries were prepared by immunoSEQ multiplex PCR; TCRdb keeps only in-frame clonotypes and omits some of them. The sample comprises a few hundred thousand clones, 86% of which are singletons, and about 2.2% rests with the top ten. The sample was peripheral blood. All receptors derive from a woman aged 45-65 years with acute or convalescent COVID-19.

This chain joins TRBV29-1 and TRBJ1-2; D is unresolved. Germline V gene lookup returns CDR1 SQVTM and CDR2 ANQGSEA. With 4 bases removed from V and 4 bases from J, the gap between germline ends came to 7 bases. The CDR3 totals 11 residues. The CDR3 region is CSVVAGYGYTF. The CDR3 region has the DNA TGCAGCGTTGTGGCGGGCTATGGCTACACCTTC.

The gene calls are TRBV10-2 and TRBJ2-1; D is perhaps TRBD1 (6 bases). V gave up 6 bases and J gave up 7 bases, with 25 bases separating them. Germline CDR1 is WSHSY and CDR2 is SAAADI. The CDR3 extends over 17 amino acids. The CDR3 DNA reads TGCGCCAGCAGCGATATCTTTGGGGCCCTCGACAGGAATGAGCAGTTCTTC. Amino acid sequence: CASSDIFGALDRNEQFF.

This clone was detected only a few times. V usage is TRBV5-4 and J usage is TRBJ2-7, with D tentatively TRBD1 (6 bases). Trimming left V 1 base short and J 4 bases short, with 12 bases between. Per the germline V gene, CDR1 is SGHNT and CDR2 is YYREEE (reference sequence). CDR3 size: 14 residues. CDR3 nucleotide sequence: TGTGCCAGCAGCTTGACAGGGTCAACTTACGAGCAGTACTTC. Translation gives CASSLTGSTYEQYF.

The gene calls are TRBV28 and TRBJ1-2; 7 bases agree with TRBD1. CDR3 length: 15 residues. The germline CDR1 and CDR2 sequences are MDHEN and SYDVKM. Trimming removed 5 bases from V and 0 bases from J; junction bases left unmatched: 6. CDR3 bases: TGTGCCAGCAGTCTTGGGACAGCCTCTAACTATGGCTACACCTTC. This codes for CASSLGTASNYGYTF.

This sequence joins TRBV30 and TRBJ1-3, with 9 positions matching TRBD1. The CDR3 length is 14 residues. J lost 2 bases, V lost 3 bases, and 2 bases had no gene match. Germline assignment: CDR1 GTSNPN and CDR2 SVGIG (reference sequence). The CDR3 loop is CAWRGTGTGNTIYF. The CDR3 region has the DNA TGTGCCTGGAGGGGGACAGGGACTGGAAACACCATATATTTT.

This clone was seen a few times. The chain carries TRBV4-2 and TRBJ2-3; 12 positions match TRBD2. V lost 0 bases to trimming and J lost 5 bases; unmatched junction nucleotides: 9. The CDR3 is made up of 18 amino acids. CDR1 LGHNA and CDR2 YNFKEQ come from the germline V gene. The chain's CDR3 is CASSQEPTSGGPKDTQYF. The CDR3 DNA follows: TGTGCCAGCAGCCAAGAACCGACTAGCGGGGGACCTAAAGATACGCAGTATTTT.

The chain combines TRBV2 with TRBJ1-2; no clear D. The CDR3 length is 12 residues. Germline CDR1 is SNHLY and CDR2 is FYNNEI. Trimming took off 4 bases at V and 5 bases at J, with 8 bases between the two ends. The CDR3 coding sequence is TGTGCCAGCAGTGGAGATTTATATGGCTACACCTTC. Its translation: CASSGDLYGYTF.

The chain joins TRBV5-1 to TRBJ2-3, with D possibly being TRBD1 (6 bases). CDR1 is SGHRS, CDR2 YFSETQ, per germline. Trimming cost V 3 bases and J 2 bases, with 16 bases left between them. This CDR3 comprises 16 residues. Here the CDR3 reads CASSSYTGIFTDTQYF. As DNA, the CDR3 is TGCGCCAGCAGCTCGTACACAGGGATCTTCACAGATACGCAGTATTTT.

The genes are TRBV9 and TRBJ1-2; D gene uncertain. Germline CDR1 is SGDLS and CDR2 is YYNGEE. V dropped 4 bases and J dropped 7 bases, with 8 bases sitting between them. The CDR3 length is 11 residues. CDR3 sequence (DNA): TGTGCCAGCAGCCGGGAAGGTGGCTACACCTTC. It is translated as CASSREGGYTF.

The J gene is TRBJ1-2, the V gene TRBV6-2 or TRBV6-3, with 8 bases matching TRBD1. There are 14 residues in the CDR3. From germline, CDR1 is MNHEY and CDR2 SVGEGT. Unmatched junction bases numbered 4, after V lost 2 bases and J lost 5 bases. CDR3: CASSYNDRGYGYTF. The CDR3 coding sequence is TGTGCCAGCAGTTACAACGACAGGGGTTATGGCTACACCTTC.

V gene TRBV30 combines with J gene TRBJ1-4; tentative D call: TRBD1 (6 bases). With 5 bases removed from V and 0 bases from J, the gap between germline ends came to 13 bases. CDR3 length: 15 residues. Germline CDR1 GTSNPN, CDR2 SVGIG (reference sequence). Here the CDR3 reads CAWATGFATNEKLFF. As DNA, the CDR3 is TGTGCCTGGGCTACAGGGTTTGCAACTAATGAAAAACTGTTTTTT. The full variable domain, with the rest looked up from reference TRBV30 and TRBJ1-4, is SQTIHQWPATLVQPVGSPLSLECTVEGTSNPNLYWYRQAAGRGLQLLFYSVGIGQISSEVPQNLSASRPQDRQFILSSKKLLLSDSGFYLCAWATGFATNEKLFFGSGTQLSVL.

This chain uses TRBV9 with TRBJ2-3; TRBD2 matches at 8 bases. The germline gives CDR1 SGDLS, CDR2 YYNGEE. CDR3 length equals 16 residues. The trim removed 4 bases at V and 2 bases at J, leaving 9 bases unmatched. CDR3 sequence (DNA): TGTGCCAGCAGCCTCCGGGGGGGCCACCTCACAGATACGCAGTATTTT. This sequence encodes CASSLRGGHLTDTQYF.

CDR3 coding DNA: TGTGCCAGCAGCTTACTAGCGGGGGGGCCCGGGGAGCTGTTTTTT. Translated: CASSLLAGGPGELFF. The chain joins TRBV7-2 to TRBJ2-2; 12 nucleotides agree with TRBD2. Germline V gives CDR1 SGHTA, CDR2 FQGNSA. With 2 bases clipped from V and 6 bases from J, the junction kept 1 base outside the gene matches. The CDR3 has 15 residues.

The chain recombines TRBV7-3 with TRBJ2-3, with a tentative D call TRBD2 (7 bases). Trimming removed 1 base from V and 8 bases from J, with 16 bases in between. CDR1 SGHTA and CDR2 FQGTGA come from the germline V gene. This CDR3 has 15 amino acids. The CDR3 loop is CASSLNGGALGTQYF. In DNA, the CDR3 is TGTGCCAGCAGCTTAAATGGGGGGGCCTTGGGTACGCAGTATTTT.

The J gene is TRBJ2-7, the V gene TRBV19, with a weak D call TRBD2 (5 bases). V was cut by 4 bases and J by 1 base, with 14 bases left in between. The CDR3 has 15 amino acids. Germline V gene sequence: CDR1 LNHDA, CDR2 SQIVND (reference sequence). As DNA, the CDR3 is TGTGCCAGTAGTAAAGAAGGGAGTAGGTCCTACGAGCAGTACTTC. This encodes CASSKEGSRSYEQYF.

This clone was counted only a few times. The CDR3 nucleotides are TGCGCCAGCAGCCAGCAACTAGCGAGCTACAATGAGCAGTTCTTC. It is translated as CASSQQLASYNEQFF. The chain is built from TRBV4-3 and TRBJ2-1; 7 positions agree with TRBD2. CDR3 length equals 15 residues. Germline CDR1 LGHNA, CDR2 YSLEER. The V and J ends lost 3 bases and 3 bases, in that order; junction bases with no gene match: 5.

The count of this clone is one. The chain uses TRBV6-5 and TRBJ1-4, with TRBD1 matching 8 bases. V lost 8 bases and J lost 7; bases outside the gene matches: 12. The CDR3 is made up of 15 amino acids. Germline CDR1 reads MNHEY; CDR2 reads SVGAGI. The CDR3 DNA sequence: TGTGCCAGCCGATCCCAGGGGGCGCAGAGTGAAAAACTGTTTTTT. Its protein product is CASRSQGAQSEKLFF.

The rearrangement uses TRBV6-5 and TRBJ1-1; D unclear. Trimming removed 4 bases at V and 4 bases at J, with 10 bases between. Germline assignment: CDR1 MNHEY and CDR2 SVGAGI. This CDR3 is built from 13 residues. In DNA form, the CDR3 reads TGTGCCAGCAGTTTAGAGGGAACCACTGAAGCTTTCTTT. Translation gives CASSLEGTTEAFF.

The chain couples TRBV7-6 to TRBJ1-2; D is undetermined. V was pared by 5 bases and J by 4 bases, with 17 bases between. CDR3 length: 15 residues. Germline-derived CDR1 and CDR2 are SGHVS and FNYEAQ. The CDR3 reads CASSPGPGKTYGYTF. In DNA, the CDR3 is TGTGCCAGCAGCCCTGGGCCAGGCAAAACCTATGGCTACACCTTC.

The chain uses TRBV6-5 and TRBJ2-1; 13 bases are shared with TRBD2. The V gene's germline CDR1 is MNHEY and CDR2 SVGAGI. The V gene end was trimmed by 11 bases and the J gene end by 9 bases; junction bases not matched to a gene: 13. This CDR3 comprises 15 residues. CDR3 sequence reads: CASTSYRLAGGEQFF. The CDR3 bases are TGTGCCTCCACCTCCTACCGACTAGCGGGAGGTGAGCAGTTCTTC.

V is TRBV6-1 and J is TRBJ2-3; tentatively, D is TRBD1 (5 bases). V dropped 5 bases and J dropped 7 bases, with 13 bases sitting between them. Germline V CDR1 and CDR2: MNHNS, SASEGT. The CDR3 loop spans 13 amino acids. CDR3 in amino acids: CASSTGFRNTQYF. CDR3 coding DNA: TGTGCCAGCAGTACAGGATTCAGGAATACGCAGTATTTT.

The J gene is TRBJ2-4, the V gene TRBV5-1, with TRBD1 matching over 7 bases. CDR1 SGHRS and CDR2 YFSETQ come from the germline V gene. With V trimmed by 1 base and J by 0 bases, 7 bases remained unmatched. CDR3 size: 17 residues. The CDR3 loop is CASSLYDREIAKNIQYF. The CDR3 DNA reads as TGCGCCAGCAGCTTGTATGACAGGGAGATAGCCAAAAACATTCAGTACTTC.

The CDR3 loop reads CASSLIRSSYNEQFF. DNA of the CDR3: TGTGCCAGCAGTTTAATAAGGAGCTCCTACAATGAGCAGTTCTTC. This chain connects TRBV6-2 or TRBV6-3 to TRBJ2-1; D uncertain. Germline V lookup: CDR1 MNHEY, CDR2 SVGEGT. The CDR3 has 15 residues. Trimming removed 4 bases from V and 0 bases from J, with 10 bases in between.

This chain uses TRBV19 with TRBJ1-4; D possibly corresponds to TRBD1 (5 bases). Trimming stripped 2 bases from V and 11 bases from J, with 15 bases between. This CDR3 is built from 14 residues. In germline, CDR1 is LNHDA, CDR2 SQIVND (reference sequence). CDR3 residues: CASSISGVRRKLFF. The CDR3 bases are TGTGCCAGTAGTATATCGGGGGTCCGCAGGAAACTGTTTTTT.

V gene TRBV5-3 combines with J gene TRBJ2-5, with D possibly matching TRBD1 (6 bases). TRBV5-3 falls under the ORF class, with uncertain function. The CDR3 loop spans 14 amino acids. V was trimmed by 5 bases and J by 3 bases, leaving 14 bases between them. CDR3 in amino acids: CARRRRTDEETQYF. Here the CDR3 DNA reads TGTGCCAGAAGAAGAAGGACAGATGAAGAGACCCAGTACTTC.

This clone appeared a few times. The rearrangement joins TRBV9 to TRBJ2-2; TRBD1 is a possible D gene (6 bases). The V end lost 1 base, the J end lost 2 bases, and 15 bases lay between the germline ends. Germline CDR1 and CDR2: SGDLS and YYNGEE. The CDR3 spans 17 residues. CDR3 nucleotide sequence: TGTGCCAGCAGCGTAAGGGGGTTGGGGAGCAACACCGGGGAGCTGTTTTTT. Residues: CASSVRGLGSNTGELFF.

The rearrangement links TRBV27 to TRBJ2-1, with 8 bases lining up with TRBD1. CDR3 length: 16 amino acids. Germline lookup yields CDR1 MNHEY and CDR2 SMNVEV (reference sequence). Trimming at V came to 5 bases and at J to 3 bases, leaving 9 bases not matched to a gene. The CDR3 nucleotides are TGTGCCAGCAGTGCTTACACAGGGACAGGCTACAATGAGCAGTTCTTC. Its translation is CASSAYTGTGYNEQFF.